The 30 T cell receptor beta chains below were found in one sample sequenced in a study of identical twins. TCRdb redid the calling of the 5' RACE reads with MiXCR, one entry per CDR3 protein. The sample lists some 250,000 distinct CDR3 sequences; under 8.5% were seen once. These same data were also listed under a study on T cells expressing NK-cell markers.

The sequenced material came from CD8+ T cells sorted from blood. Receptors were obtained from a young woman in good health.

There are many counts of this clonotype. The chain employs TRBV6-2 or TRBV6-3 and TRBJ2-7, with D possibly being TRBD1 (6 bases). The V end lost 7 bases, the J end lost 0 bases, and 16 bases lay between the germline ends. Germline V gene data show CDR1 as MNHEY and CDR2 as SVGEGT. The CDR3 totals 15 residues. For the CDR3, the DNA is TGTGCCAGCAACCCCGCCGGGACACACTCCTACGAGCAGTACTTC. As protein: CASNPAGTHSYEQYF.

There are many counts of this clonotype. The genes are TRBV11-2 and TRBJ1-1; 7 bases align to TRBD1. The CDR3 covers 12 residues. J was trimmed by 6 bases and V by 6 bases; bases with no gene match: 4. The germline gives CDR1 SGHAT, CDR2 FQNNGV. CDR3 nucleotides: TGTGCCAGCAGGCGTGGGACAGCTGAAGCTTTCTTT. As protein: CASRRGTAEAFF.

In its sample, this clonotype was seen many times. CDR3 nucleotides: TGTGCCAGCAGCCCGCGGACCCCCGGGGAGCTGTTTTTT. Encoded protein: CASSPRTPGELFF. The V call is TRBV7-2, the J call TRBJ2-2; D unresolved. CDR1 and CDR2 (germline): SGHTA, FQGNSA. Trimming shortened V by 5 bases and J by 6 bases, and 10 bases separated the two germline ends. This CDR3 spans 13 amino acids.

The chain is built from TRBV30 and TRBJ1-1, with a weak D call TRBD1 (6 bases). Deletions cut 5 bases from V and 4 bases from J, with 14 bases between. This CDR3 is built from 13 residues. Germline V gene lookup returns CDR1 GTSNPN and CDR2 SVGIG (reference sequence). In nucleotides, the CDR3 is TGTGCCTGGCAGACAGGAGGGGCCACTGAAGCTTTCTTT. Translating gives CAWQTGGATEAFF.

This clonotype has a handful of counts. The chain is built from TRBV28 and TRBJ1-1; no clear D gene. The CDR3 sequence is 15 residues long. V was pared by 4 bases and J by 4 bases, with 16 bases between. CDR1 is MDHEN and CDR2 is SYDVKM in the germline V gene. In nucleotides, the CDR3 is TGTGCCAGCAGTTGGGTGACGCGAGGGATCACTGAAGCTTTCTTT. Protein product: CASSWVTRGITEAFF.

This clonotype was seen many times. CDR3 DNA: TGCAGCGTTCTCGAGCGGGGGGACTTCACAGATACGCAGTATTTT. Translated: CSVLERGDFTDTQYF. V is TRBV29-1 and J is TRBJ2-3; 9 bases fit TRBD2. CDR3 length equals 15 residues. The germline V gene has CDR1 SQVTM and CDR2 ANQGSEA. V was pared by 5 bases and J by 2 bases, with 8 bases of the junction left unmatched.

This chain links TRBV6-1 with TRBJ1-1; 7 positions agree with TRBD1. Trimming removed 8 bases from V and 4 bases from J; junction bases left unmatched: 16. There are 16 residues in the CDR3. CDR1 is MNHNS, CDR2 SASEGT, per germline. The CDR3 DNA is TGTGCCAGCCCTTCAACCGTACAGGGGCTGGGCACTGAAGCTTTCTTT. This sequence encodes CASPSTVQGLGTEAFF.

This clonotype has at least ten counts. The rearrangement uses TRBV9 and TRBJ1-6; D is unclear. Germline V gene sequence: CDR1 SGDLS, CDR2 YYNGEE. The V and J ends lost 0 bases and 10 bases respectively, with 14 bases between them. This CDR3 comprises 15 residues. The CDR3 region is CASSVDGGLRSPLHF. CDR3 bases: TGTGCCAGCAGCGTAGACGGAGGTTTAAGATCACCCCTCCACTTT.

At least ten counts were recorded for this clonotype. The chain employs TRBV29-1 and TRBJ2-2; D remains ambiguous. V was clipped by 4 bases and J by 3 bases, with 6 bases between them. Germline V gene sequence: CDR1 SQVTM, CDR2 ANQGSEA. The CDR3 has 12 amino acids. The CDR3 region has the DNA TGCAGCGTTGGTTGGGACACCGGGGAGCTGTTTTTT. This codes for CSVGWDTGELFF.

Only a few counts were recorded for this clonotype. CDR3 sequence reads: CASRQEGKEKLFF. The CDR3 region has the DNA TGTGCCAGCAGACAGGAGGGGAAGGAAAAACTGTTTTTT. The rearrangement links TRBV9 to TRBJ1-4; a possible D gene is TRBD1 (5 bases). Per germline, CDR1 SGDLS and CDR2 YYNGEE. The CDR3 is 13 amino acids. Between the trimmed V and J ends, which lost 5 bases and 8 bases, there was a span of 13 bases.

The V gene is TRBV7-2, the J gene TRBJ2-4, with 14 bases lining up with TRBD2. This CDR3 has 15 amino acids. The trim removed 1 base at V and 8 bases at J, leaving 1 base unmatched. Germline CDR1 and CDR2: SGHTA and FQGNSA. CDR3 sequence: CASSLGLAGGDIQYF. In nucleotides, the CDR3 is TGTGCCAGCAGCTTAGGACTAGCGGGAGGGGACATTCAGTACTTC.

This chain uses TRBV20-1 with TRBJ1-4; D remains ambiguous. The CDR3 runs to 15 residues. The germline V and J ends were trimmed by 3 bases and 0 bases, with 11 bases remaining between them. Looked up from germline, CDR1 is DFQATT and CDR2 is SNEGSKA (reference sequence). The DNA of the CDR3 is TGCAGTGCTAGGAGTTTAGATGCAACTAATGAAAAACTGTTTTTT. This codes for CSARSLDATNEKLFF.

At least ten counts were recorded for this clonotype. This sequence joins TRBV14 and TRBJ1-2; D possibly corresponds to TRBD1 (6 bases). The CDR3 is 16 amino acids. V lost 3 bases and J 3 bases, leaving 17 bases between the germline ends. In germline, CDR1 is SGHDN, CDR2 FVKESK. The CDR3 sequence: CASSHRGQGKDYGYTF. In DNA, the CDR3 is TGTGCCAGCAGCCACCGCGGGCAGGGGAAAGACTATGGCTACACCTTC. The full variable domain, in which reference TRBV14 and TRBJ1-2 provide the parts outside the CDR3, is EAGVTQFPSHSVIEKGQTVTLRCDPISGHDNLYWYRRVMGKEIKFLLHFVKESKQDESGMPNNRFLAERTGGTYSTLKVQPAELEDSGVYFCASSHRGQGKDYGYTFGSGTRLTVV.

This clonotype was detected only a few times. V gene TRBV27 combines with J gene TRBJ2-6, with D possibly being TRBD2 (7 bases). Looked up from germline, CDR1 is MNHEY and CDR2 is SMNVEV (reference sequence). CDR3 length equals 17 residues. Trimming left V 2 bases short and J 0 bases short, with 11 bases between. The CDR3 loop reads CASSLRGGGSGANVLTF. The CDR3, as DNA: TGTGCCAGCAGTTTAAGAGGGGGGGGCTCTGGGGCCAACGTCCTGACTTTC.

This rearrangement joins TRBV7-4 to TRBJ1-2; D is unclear. The germline V gene has CDR1 SGHVT and CDR2 SQSDAQ. The CDR3 is 13 residues long. Between the trimmed V and J ends, which lost 5 bases and 10 bases, there was a span of 17 bases. The DNA of the CDR3 is TGTGCCAGCAGCCCTGACGGAAAAAAAGCCTACACCTTC. This sequence encodes CASSPDGKKAYTF. Drawing the rest from reference TRBV7-4 and TRBJ1-2, the complete variable domain is GAGVSQSPRYKVAKRGRDVALRCDSISGHVTLYWYRQTLGQGSEVLTYSQSDAQRDKSGRPSGRFSAERPERSVSTLKIQRTEQGDSAVYLCASSPDGKKAYTFGSGTRLTVV.

This clonotype was observed at least ten times. V usage is TRBV7-9 and J usage is TRBJ1-2; tentatively, D is TRBD1 (6 bases). The ends were cut back, 5 bases at V and 0 bases at J, with 16 bases in the middle. The CDR3 is 16 residues long. Germline V gene sequence: CDR1 SEHNR, CDR2 FQNEAQ (reference sequence). CDR3 in DNA: TGTGCCAGCAGCGCTCATGGGACAATAGCTAACTATGGCTACACCTTC. The encoded protein is CASSAHGTIANYGYTF.

This clonotype was seen a few times. The J gene is TRBJ1-2, the V gene TRBV12-3 or TRBV12-4, with 9 bases fitting TRBD1. This CDR3 has 18 residues. V shed 1 base, J shed 2 bases, and the junction held 11 bases outside the gene matches. As DNA, the CDR3 is TGTGCCAGCAGTTTAGTGAGGGGACAGGGTCCCGCGAACTATGGCTACACCTTC. Its protein product is CASSLVRGQGPANYGYTF.

This clonotype was recorded at least ten times. This CDR3 reads CASSPFIKGLAYEQFF. Here the CDR3 DNA reads TGTGCCAGCTCACCATTTATTAAGGGACTAGCGTATGAGCAGTTCTTC. The rearrangement uses TRBV18 and TRBJ2-1; 10 nucleotides line up with TRBD2. The CDR3 contains 16 residues. The germline CDR1 and CDR2 sequences are KGHSH and LQKENI. Trimming at V came to 2 bases and at J to 8 bases, leaving 9 bases not matched to a gene. The complete variable domain, with remaining parts taken from reference TRBV18 and TRBJ2-1, reads NAGVMQNPRHLVRRRGQEARLRCSPMKGHSHVYWYRQLPEEGLKFMVYLQKENIIDESGMPKERFSAEFPKEGPSILRIQQVVRGDSAAYFCASSPFIKGLAYEQFFGPGTRLTVL.

The rearrangement uses TRBV7-2 and TRBJ2-3, with 10 positions matching TRBD2. CDR3 size: 16 residues. Germline V gene lookup returns CDR1 SGHTA and CDR2 FQGNSA. The V gene end was trimmed by 5 bases and the J gene end by 6 bases; junction bases not matched to a gene: 11. The CDR3 bases are TGTGCCAGCAGCCTCGGACTAGCGGAGCCTGTCGATACGCAGTATTTT. It yields the protein CASSLGLAEPVDTQYF.

The rearrangement joins TRBV10-3 to TRBJ2-7; 7 nucleotides align to TRBD1. Germline V gives CDR1 ENHRY, CDR2 SYGVKD. The trim removed 4 bases at V and 3 bases at J, leaving 3 bases unmatched. The CDR3 totals 13 residues. In DNA, the CDR3 is TGTGCCATCAGTGGACAGGGAGACTACGAGCAGTACTTC. Amino acid sequence: CAISGQGDYEQYF.

The chain carries TRBV30 and TRBJ2-2; D remains unclear. From germline, CDR1 is GTSNPN and CDR2 SVGIG (reference sequence). This CDR3 spans 11 amino acids. Trimming took off 2 bases at V and 9 bases at J, with 7 bases between the two ends. The CDR3 is CAWSLGRELFF. As DNA, the CDR3 is TGTGCCTGGAGTCTGGGGAGGGAGCTGTTTTTT.

This clonotype showed up many times. The CDR3 sequence: CASSGGHDGYTF. CDR3 nucleotide sequence: TGTGCCAGCAGTGGCGGACACGATGGCTACACCTTC. The J gene is TRBJ1-2, the V gene TRBV12-3 or TRBV12-4; D might be TRBD1 (5 bases). Trimming cost V 5 bases and J 6 bases, with 10 bases left between them. CDR3 length equals 12 residues.

Only a few counts were recorded for this clonotype. The V call is TRBV12-3 or TRBV12-4, the J call TRBJ1-2, with a possible D match to TRBD1 (6 bases). The CDR3 covers 13 residues. V was trimmed by 8 bases and J by 2 bases, leaving 12 bases between them. The CDR3 spells CASWGRSNYGYTF. The CDR3 DNA sequence: TGTGCCAGCTGGGGGCGGTCAAACTATGGCTACACCTTC.

In its sample, this clonotype was seen many times. The gene calls are TRBV12-3 or TRBV12-4 and TRBJ2-3; the D is unclear. This CDR3 region has 11 residues. V lost 2 bases and J lost 5, with 2 bases in between. The CDR3 loop is CASSLRDTQYF. For the CDR3, the DNA is TGTGCCAGCAGTTTAAGAGATACGCAGTATTTT.

The chain is built from TRBV2 and TRBJ1-1; D unresolved. Germline CDR1 is SNHLY and CDR2 is FYNNEI. CDR3 size: 11 residues. V dropped 10 bases and J dropped 0 bases, with 6 bases sitting between them. Written as DNA, the CDR3 is TGTGCCACACAGATGAACACTGAAGCTTTCTTT. It specifies CATQMNTEAFF. The whole variable domain, remainder taken from reference TRBV2 and TRBJ1-1, is EPEVTQTPSHQVTQMGQEVILRCVPISNHLYFYWYRQILGQKVEFLVSFYNNEISEKSEIFDDQFSVERPDGSNFTLKIRSTKLEDSAMYFCATQMNTEAFFGQGTRLTVV.

This clonotype was detected only a few times. The rearrangement uses TRBV20-1 and TRBJ1-2; D call uncertain. CDR3 length equals 11 residues. CDR1 DFQATT and CDR2 SNEGSKA come from the germline V gene (reference sequence). V lost 3 bases, J lost 5 bases, and 7 bases lay in between. As DNA, the CDR3 is TGCAGTGCTAGGCGGGATTATGGCTACACCTTC. Amino acid sequence: CSARRDYGYTF.

This clonotype was seen more than once but under ten times. The V gene is TRBV7-9, the J gene TRBJ2-1, with 11 bases that match TRBD2. This CDR3 spans 15 amino acids. Germline loops: CDR1 SEHNR, CDR2 FQNEAQ (reference sequence). V lost 6 bases, J lost 2 bases, and 3 bases stayed unmatched. CDR3 sequence reads: CASSQTSGTYNEQFF. The CDR3 DNA reads as TGTGCCAGCAGTCAGACTAGCGGGACCTACAATGAGCAGTTCTTC.

This clonotype appeared a few times. The CDR3 here is CASSAHLNEQFF. The CDR3 coding sequence is TGTGCCAGCAGCGCCCATTTGAATGAGCAGTTCTTC. This chain links TRBV13 with TRBJ2-1; D is unclear. From germline, CDR1 is PRHDT and CDR2 FYEKMQ (reference sequence). CDR3 size: 12 residues. V lost 5 bases and J 7 bases, leaving 9 bases between the germline ends. The full variable domain, rest sourced from reference TRBV13 and TRBJ2-1, is AAGVIQSPRHLIKEKRETATLKCYPIPRHDTVYWYQQGPGQDPQFLISFYEKMQSDKGSIPDRFSAQQFSDYHSELNMSSLELGDSALYFCASSAHLNEQFFGPGTRLTVL.

A remark on this clonotype: This may be a read error: a much more frequent sequence differs by one nucleotide. This rearrangement joins TRBV5-1 to TRBJ2-7; TRBD2 might be the D (6 bases). The germline V gene encodes CDR1 SGHRS and CDR2 YFSETQ. The CDR3 covers 13 residues. CDR3 sequence: CASSLAISREQCF. In DNA form, the CDR3 reads TGCGCCAGCAGCTTGGCAATCTCTCGGGAGCAGTGCTTC.

This clonotype was found a few times. The chain has TRBV27 and TRBJ2-7; 7 bases align to TRBD1. V lost 6 bases to trimming and J lost 1 base; unmatched junction nucleotides: 9. Germline CDR1 and CDR2: MNHEY and SMNVEV (reference sequence). The CDR3 sequence is 15 residues long. The DNA for the CDR3 is TGTGCCAGCAGCTTTAAGACAGGGATTTCCTACGAGCAGTACTTC. This encodes CASSFKTGISYEQYF.